One and the same sample provided the 21 T cell receptor beta chains below, sequenced in a study of blood T cell repertoires in COVID-19. Profiling relied on immunoSEQ multiplex PCR, and the TCRdb table lists in-frame clones only, not all of them. The repertoire consists of approximately 150,000 clones, with about 88% occurring once and the leading ten covering 2.6%. The source material was peripheral blood. Receptors originate from a human donor with acute or convalescent COVID-19. The donor label of this sample is uncertain.

This chain joins TRBV5-1 and TRBJ1-4, with D perhaps matching TRBD1 (5 bases). Germline values: CDR1 SGHRS, CDR2 YFSETQ. The V and J ends lost 1 base and 7 bases respectively, with 11 bases between them. This CDR3 region has 14 residues. The CDR3 region is CASSLFQGGEKLFF. The CDR3 DNA reads as TGCGCCAGCAGCTTGTTCCAGGGAGGTGAAAAACTGTTTTTT.

The chain recombines TRBV28 with TRBJ1-6; D is possibly TRBD1 (6 bases). Between the trimmed V and J ends, which lost 2 bases and 7 bases, there was a span of 9 bases. This CDR3 is built from 14 residues. CDR1 and CDR2 (germline): MDHEN, SYDVKM. In DNA, the CDR3 is TGTGCCAGCAGTTTACCCCAGGGGAATTCACCCCTCCACTTT. Translating it yields CASSLPQGNSPLHF.

The chain joins TRBV4-2 to TRBJ1-5; 7 nucleotides agree with TRBD1. The CDR3 has 15 residues. Germline V CDR1 and CDR2: LGHNA, YNFKEQ. The J segment lost 3 bases and the V segment lost 4 bases, leaving 6 bases of the junction unmatched. The CDR3 here is CASSRTDRANQPQHF. The CDR3 region has the DNA TGTGCCAGCAGCCGCACTGACAGGGCCAATCAGCCCCAGCATTTT.

The rearrangement joins TRBV29-1 to TRBJ1-1; 7 nucleotides match TRBD1. V trimming: 2 bases; J trimming: 1 base; junction bases outside the gene matches: 7. The germline V gene encodes CDR1 SQVTM and CDR2 ANQGSEA. The CDR3 totals 15 residues. In DNA, the CDR3 is TGCAGCGTTGAACCCGCTCAGGGGGGGAACACTGAAGCTTTCTTT. This gives the protein CSVEPAQGGNTEAFF.

This clone occurred a few times. The chain is built from TRBV6-2 or TRBV6-3 and TRBJ2-3; the match to TRBD2 covers 14 bases. With V trimmed by 6 bases and J by 5 bases, 13 bases remained unmatched. CDR1 MNHEY and CDR2 SVGEGT come from the germline V gene. This CDR3 is built from 18 residues. The CDR3 here is CASSPTAGLAGEVDTQYF. For the CDR3, the DNA is TGTGCCAGCAGCCCTACGGCGGGACTAGCGGGAGAGGTAGATACGCAGTATTTT.

The count of this clone is one. The rearrangement joins TRBV6-5 to TRBJ1-1; D may be TRBD1 (6 bases). V lost 7 bases to trimming and J lost 4 bases, with 13 bases between them. There are 13 residues in the CDR3. CDR1 MNHEY and CDR2 SVGAGI come from the germline V gene. CDR3 in amino acids: CASKGTWSTEAFF. The CDR3 coding sequence is TGTGCCAGCAAAGGGACATGGTCCACTGAAGCTTTCTTT.

CDR3 residues: CATSGLTGKNSYNEQFF. The CDR3 bases are TGTGCCACCAGTGGGCTAACAGGGAAAAACTCCTACAATGAGCAGTTCTTC. The rearrangement uses TRBV24-1 and TRBJ2-1; tentatively, D is TRBD1 (6 bases). The CDR3 length is 17 residues. Germline assignment: CDR1 KGHDR and CDR2 SFDVKD. Between the trimmed V and J ends, which lost 5 bases and 0 bases, there was a span of 16 bases.

V and J are TRBV4-3 and TRBJ2-5, with TRBD1 identical over 9 bases. CDR3 length: 16 amino acids. Germline V CDR1 and CDR2: LGHNA, YSLEER. After removal of 3 bases from V and 1 base from J, the junction contained 6 bases not matched to a gene. Here the CDR3 DNA reads TGCGCCAGCAGCCAGGGGACAGGGATGGCCCAAGAGACCCAGTACTTC. It encodes CASSQGTGMAQETQYF.

The chain carries TRBV6-6 and TRBJ2-3; 9 bases are shared with TRBD2. Trimming cost V 6 bases and J 2 bases; bases outside gene matches: 6. Germline CDR1 MNHNY, CDR2 SVGAGI (reference sequence). This CDR3 has 15 amino acids. CDR3 nucleotide sequence: TGTGCCAGCAGGGAGACTAGCGGATACACAGATACGCAGTATTTT. This codes for CASRETSGYTDTQYF.

J is TRBJ1-1 and V is TRBV29-1, with D perhaps matching TRBD1 (5 bases). The CDR3 loop spans 15 amino acids. Trimming stripped 6 bases from V and 4 bases from J, with 21 bases between. Germline assignment: CDR1 SQVTM and CDR2 ANQGSEA. The CDR3 loop reads CSVEYEQVEITEAFF. The CDR3 nucleotides read TGCAGCGTCGAATACGAACAGGTCGAGATCACTGAAGCTTTCTTT.

The gene calls are TRBV5-1 and TRBJ1-1, with D hard to call. Trimming stripped 0 bases from V and 6 bases from J, with 15 bases between. The CDR3 loop spans 15 amino acids. CDR1 and CDR2 (germline): SGHRS, YFSETQ. CDR3 sequence (DNA): TGCGCCAGCAGCTTGGAAGAGGAATATTTATCTGAAGCTTTCTTT. This translates into CASSLEEEYLSEAFF.

The V call is TRBV28, the J call TRBJ1-2, with D unresolved. Germline-derived CDR1 and CDR2 are MDHEN and SYDVKM. V was cut by 6 bases and J by 0 bases, with 14 bases left in between. CDR3 length equals 15 residues. The CDR3 DNA reads TGTGCCAGCAGCGCCCCCACGGGGACTAACTATGGCTACACCTTC. Its translation: CASSAPTGTNYGYTF.

The V gene is TRBV6-6, the J gene TRBJ1-1, with D perhaps TRBD1 (5 bases). The CDR3 loop spans 16 amino acids. Germline-derived CDR1 and CDR2 are MNHNY and SVGAGI (reference sequence). V was pared by 6 bases and J by 3 bases, with 20 bases between. CDR3 bases: TGTGCCAGCAGCCTACCGTCCGGGGGTCCTGACACTGAAGCTTTCTTT. Protein sequence: CASSLPSGGPDTEAFF.

The chain recombines TRBV9 with TRBJ1-3; 7 bases fit TRBD1. V gave up 4 bases and J gave up 4 bases; unmatched junction bases: 8. Germline values: CDR1 SGDLS, CDR2 YYNGEE. The CDR3 is made up of 15 amino acids. CDR3 region: CASSSSGQPGNTIYF. CDR3 DNA sequence: TGTGCCAGCAGCTCCTCGGGACAGCCAGGAAACACCATATATTTT.

The chain combines TRBV12-3 or TRBV12-4 with TRBJ1-4; D gene unclear. CDR3 length equals 12 residues. Deletions cut 3 bases from V and 10 bases from J, with 9 bases between. CDR3 sequence: CASSFREGKLFF. The CDR3 DNA sequence: TGTGCCAGCAGTTTCCGGGAAGGAAAACTGTTTTTT.

The chain is built from TRBV10-3 and TRBJ2-2; tentative D call: TRBD1 (5 bases). The CDR3 runs 14 residues. Trimming stripped 6 bases from V and 1 base from J, with 9 bases between. Per germline, CDR1 ENHRY and CDR2 SYGVKD. The CDR3 region is CAISLDRNTGELFF. In nucleotides, the CDR3 is TGTGCCATCAGCCTAGACAGGAACACCGGGGAGCTGTTTTTT.

In this sample, this clone turned up once. This chain links TRBV7-6 with TRBJ1-3; D gene uncertain. The CDR3 has 15 residues. The V gene's germline CDR1 is SGHVS and CDR2 FNYEAQ. Trimming removed 5 bases at V and 3 bases at J, with 14 bases between. The CDR3 is CASSPGSTGGNTIYF. The CDR3 DNA is TGTGCCAGCAGCCCTGGATCGACTGGTGGAAACACCATATATTTT.

V is TRBV7-6 and J is TRBJ1-5; unclear D gene. CDR1 and CDR2 (germline): SGHVS, FNYEAQ. This CDR3 comprises 13 residues. V lost 2 bases to trimming and J lost 6 bases, with 8 bases between them. The CDR3 loop reads CASSLSVSQPQHF. DNA of the CDR3: TGTGCCAGCAGCTTATCTGTGAGTCAGCCCCAGCATTTT. The full variable domain, rest sourced from reference TRBV7-6 and TRBJ1-5, is GAGVSQSPRYKVTKRGQDVALRCDPISGHVSLYWYRQALGQGPEFLTYFNYEAQQDKSGLPNDRFSAERPEGSISTLTIQRTEQRDSAMYRCASSLSVSQPQHFGDGTRLSIL.

The rearrangement uses TRBV3-1 (or the pseudogene TRBV3-2) and TRBJ1-2; D is possibly TRBD1 (6 bases). Trimming left V 1 base short and J 0 bases short, with 9 bases between. Germline CDR1 reads LGHDT; CDR2 reads YNNKEL (reference sequence). The CDR3 extends over 15 amino acids. The CDR3 reads CASSQADRPNYGYTF. The CDR3 DNA is TGTGCCAGCAGCCAAGCAGACAGGCCTAACTATGGCTACACCTTC.

For this clone: The junction departs from germline at one end; a sequencing error may be responsible. The gene calls are TRBV7-3 and TRBJ2-1; TRBD2 matches 12 bases. This CDR3 contains 15 residues. Germline-derived CDR1 and CDR2 are SGHTA and FQGTGA. The CDR3 here is CASSLTSGGLDEQFF. CDR3 DNA: TGTGCCAGCAGCCTAACTAGCGGGGGGCTCGATGAGCAGTTCTTC. Full variable domain (outside the CDR3, taken from reference TRBV7-3 and TRBJ2-1): GAGVSQTPSNKVTEKGKYVELRCDPISGHTALYWYRQSLGQGPEFLIYFQGTGAADDSGLPNDRFFAVRPEGSVSTLKIQRTERGDSAVYLCASSLTSGGLDEQFFGPGTRLTVL.

This clone was counted a single time. The J gene is TRBJ1-3, the V gene TRBV3-1 (or the pseudogene TRBV3-2); D may be TRBD1 (5 bases). V was trimmed by 4 bases and J by 0 bases, leaving 13 bases between them. The CDR3 runs to 16 residues. Germline values: CDR1 LGHDT, CDR2 YNNKEL (reference sequence). The CDR3, as DNA: TGTGCCAGCAGCCGAGGAGGGGAACTCTCTGGAAACACCATATATTTT. Its protein product is CASSRGGELSGNTIYF.